Sequencing of this T cell receptor beta chain was carried out in a study of blood T cell repertoires in COVID-19. As for the study in general: PBMCs, B-cell-depleted T cells, or T cells were the source of the cDNA or gDNA that made up the material.

Method: immunoSEQ multiplex PCR; TCRdb's copy keeps in-frame clones and lacks some. This sample has about 480,000 clones, with roughly 90% found just once. Grouping used clinical history reported by participants in a survey and questionnaire. Two negative PCRs, clearance, or symptom resolution characterized the recovered Cohort 3 donors. Germline CDR1 MDHEN, CDR2 SYDVKM. The length of the CDR3 is 15 residues. Trimming stripped 4 bases from V and 6 bases from J, with 18 bases between. The sequence was obtained from a woman aged 40-49 years who had recovered from COVID-19. The chain has TRBV28 and TRBJ1-1; the D gene is possibly TRBD1 (6 bases). Sequenced sample: PBMCs or T cells enriched from blood (not recorded which). The CDR3 DNA reads as TGTGCCAGCAGTTCAACGGGACAAGGAAACCCTGAAGCTTTCTTT. Its translation: CASSSTGQGNPEAFF.